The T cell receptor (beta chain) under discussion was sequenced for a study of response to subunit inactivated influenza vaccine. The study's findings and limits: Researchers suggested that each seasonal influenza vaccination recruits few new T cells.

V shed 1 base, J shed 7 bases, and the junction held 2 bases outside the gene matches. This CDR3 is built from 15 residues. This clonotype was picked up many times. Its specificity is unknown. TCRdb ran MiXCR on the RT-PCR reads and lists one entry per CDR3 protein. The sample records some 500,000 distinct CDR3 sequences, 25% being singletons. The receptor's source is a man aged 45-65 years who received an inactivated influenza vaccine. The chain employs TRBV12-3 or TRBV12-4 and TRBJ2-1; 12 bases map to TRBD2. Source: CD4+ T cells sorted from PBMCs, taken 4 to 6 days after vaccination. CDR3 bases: TGTGCCAGCAGTTTAGGGACTAGCGGGATAAATGAGCAGTTCTTC. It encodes CASSLGTSGINEQFF.